This T cell receptor beta chain originates from a study of T cells in Graves' hyperthyroidism and ophthalmopathy. Study findings and constraints: Prediction of ophthalmopathy progression came a median around 6 months pre-onset. Among thyroid clonotypes expanded above 0.001, most also appeared in blood. Separation of ophthalmopathy from stable hyperthyroidism was achieved by a 13 V-J model.

Researchers amplified the TCR beta CDR3 regions from RNA transcripts. An initial round of RT-PCR targeting the TCR CDR3 relied on the HTBI primer set. TCRdb re-called the multiplex PCR reads through MiXCR, storing one row per CDR3 protein. Of about 420,000 distinct CDR3 sequences listed, approximately 15% are singletons. CDR3 size: 13 residues. Trimming stripped 5 bases from V and 2 bases from J, with 10 bases between. Germline CDR1 and CDR2: SQVTM and ANQGSEA. This clonotype was found a few times. Antigen: not known. The chain uses TRBV29-1 and TRBJ1-5, with TRBD1 as a possible D gene (5 bases). The material sequenced was blood. The clonotype comes from a young woman with Graves' hyperthyroidism. The DNA of the CDR3 is TGCAGCGTTTCAGGGTCTCGCAATCAGCCCCAGCATTTT. Residues: CSVSGSRNQPQHF.